This T cell receptor (beta chain) is drawn from a study of blood T cells in healthy people across ages. Using a J-beta primer mix together with a sample-barcoded 5' primer, a second PCR was run for roughly 6 to 12 cycles. From the 5' RACE reads, TCRdb called clonotypes with MiXCR, one entry per CDR3 protein. The sample has about a million distinct CDR3 sequences, roughly 47% seen once. CDR3 length: 13 amino acids. The germline gives CDR1 MNHNY, CDR2 SVGAGI (reference sequence). V was shortened by 0 bases and J by 1 base, with 3 bases between the two germline ends. This receptor was taken from a woman between 55 and 75 years old in good health. Sequencing was performed on blood. The chain combines TRBV6-6 with TRBJ2-5; D unclear. DNA of the CDR3: TGTGCCAGCAGTTACTCTGCCCAAGAGACCCAGTACTTC. Translating gives CASSYSAQETQYF.